In this sample, the clone carrying this TCR beta chain turned up a few times. Its antigen is not identified. It was with 60 Vbeta and 13 Jbeta primers that the PCR ran. Method: immunoSEQ multiplex PCR; TCRdb's copy keeps in-frame clones and lacks some. Of about 200,000 clones listed, around 83% are singletons. CDR3 length: 16 amino acids. V lost 1 base, J lost 1 base, and 13 bases lay in between. Per germline, CDR1 PRHDT and CDR2 FYEKMQ (reference sequence). The data were obtained in a study of cytomegalovirus exposure and HLA in healthy donors. Broader study findings: Presence/absence analyses rested on an assumption that sequencing depth was roughly uniform across donors.

The clonotype originates from a woman aged 40-49 years in good health and CMV-seronegative. Sequencing was done on a sample of PBMCs. The chain uses TRBV13 and TRBJ1-1; D is ambiguous. The CDR3 is CASSLEGEIPNTEAFF. CDR3 nucleotide sequence: TGTGCCAGCAGCTTAGAAGGAGAGATACCGAACACTGAAGCTTTCTTT.